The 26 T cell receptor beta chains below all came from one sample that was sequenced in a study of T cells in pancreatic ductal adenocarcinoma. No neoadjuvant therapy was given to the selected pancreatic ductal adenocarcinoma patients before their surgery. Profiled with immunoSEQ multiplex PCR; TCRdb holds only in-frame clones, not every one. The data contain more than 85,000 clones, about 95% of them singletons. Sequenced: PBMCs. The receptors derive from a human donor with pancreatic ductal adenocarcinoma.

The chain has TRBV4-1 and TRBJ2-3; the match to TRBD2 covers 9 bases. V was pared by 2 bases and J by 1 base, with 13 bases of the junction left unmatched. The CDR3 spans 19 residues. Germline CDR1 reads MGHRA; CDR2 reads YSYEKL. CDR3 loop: CASSQRGGLAGERTDTQYF. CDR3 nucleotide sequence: TGCGCCAGCAGCCAAAGGGGGGGGTTAGCGGGAGAGCGCACAGATACGCAGTATTTT.

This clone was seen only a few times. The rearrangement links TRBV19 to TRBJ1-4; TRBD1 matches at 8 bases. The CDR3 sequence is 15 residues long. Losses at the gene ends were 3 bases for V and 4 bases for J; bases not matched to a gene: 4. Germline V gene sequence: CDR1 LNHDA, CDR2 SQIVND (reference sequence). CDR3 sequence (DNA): TGTGCCAGTAGTATCCAGGGGGCGATTAATGAAAAACTGTTTTTT. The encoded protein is CASSIQGAINEKLFF.

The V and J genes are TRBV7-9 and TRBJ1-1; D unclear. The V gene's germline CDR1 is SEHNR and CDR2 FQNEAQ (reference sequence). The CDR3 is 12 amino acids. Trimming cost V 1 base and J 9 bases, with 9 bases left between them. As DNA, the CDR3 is TGTGCCAGCAGCTTAGATCAGTACCAAGCTTTCTTT. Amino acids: CASSLDQYQAFF. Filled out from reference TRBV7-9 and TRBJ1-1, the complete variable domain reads DTGVSQNPRHKITKRGQNVTFRCDPISEHNRLYWYRQTLGQGPEFLTYFQNEAQLEKSRLLSDRFSAERPKGSFSTLEIQRTEQGDSAMYLCASSLDQYQAFFGQGTRLTVV.

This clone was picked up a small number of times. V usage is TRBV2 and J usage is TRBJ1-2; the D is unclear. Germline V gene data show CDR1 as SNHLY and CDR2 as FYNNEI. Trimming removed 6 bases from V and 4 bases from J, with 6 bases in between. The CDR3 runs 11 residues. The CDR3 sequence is CASRERYGYTF. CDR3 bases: TGTGCCAGCAGGGAACGCTATGGCTACACCTTC.

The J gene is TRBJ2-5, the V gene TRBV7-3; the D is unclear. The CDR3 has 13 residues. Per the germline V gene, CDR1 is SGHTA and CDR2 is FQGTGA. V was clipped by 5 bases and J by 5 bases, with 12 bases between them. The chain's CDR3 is CASSPGSVETQYF. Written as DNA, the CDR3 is TGTGCCAGCAGCCCAGGTTCGGTGGAGACCCAGTACTTC.

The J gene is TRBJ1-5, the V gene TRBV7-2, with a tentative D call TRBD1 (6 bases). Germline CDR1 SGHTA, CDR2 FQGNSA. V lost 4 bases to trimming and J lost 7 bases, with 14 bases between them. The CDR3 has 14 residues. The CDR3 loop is CASSYPGGGQPQHF. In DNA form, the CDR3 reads TGTGCCAGCAGCTATCCGGGGGGCGGGCAGCCCCAGCATTTT. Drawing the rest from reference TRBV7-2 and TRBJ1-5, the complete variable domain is GAGVSQSPSNKVTEKGKDVELRCDPISGHTALYWYRQSLGQGLEFLIYFQGNSAPDKSGLPSDRFSAERTGGSVSTLTIQRTQQEDSAVYLCASSYPGGGQPQHFGDGTRLSIL.

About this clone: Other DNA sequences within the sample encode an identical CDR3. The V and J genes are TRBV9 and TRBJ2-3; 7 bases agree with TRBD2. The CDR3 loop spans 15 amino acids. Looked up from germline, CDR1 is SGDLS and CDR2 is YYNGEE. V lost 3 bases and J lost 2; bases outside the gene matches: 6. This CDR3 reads CASSATGTNTDTQYF. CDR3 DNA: TGTGCCAGCAGCGCTACCGGGACTAACACAGATACGCAGTATTTT. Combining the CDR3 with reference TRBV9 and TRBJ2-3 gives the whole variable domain DSGVTQTPKHLITATGQRVTLRCSPRSGDLSVYWYQQSLDQGLQFLIQYYNGEERAKGNILERFSAQQFPDLHSELNLSSLELGDSALYFCASSATGTNTDTQYFGPGTRLTVL.

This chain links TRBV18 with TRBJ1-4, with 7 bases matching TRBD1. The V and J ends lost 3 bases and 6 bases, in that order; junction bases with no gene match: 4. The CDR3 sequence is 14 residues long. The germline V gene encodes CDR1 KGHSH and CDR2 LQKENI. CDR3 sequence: CASSPNRGYEKLFF. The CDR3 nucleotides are TGTGCCAGCTCACCGAACAGGGGATATGAAAAACTGTTTTTT.

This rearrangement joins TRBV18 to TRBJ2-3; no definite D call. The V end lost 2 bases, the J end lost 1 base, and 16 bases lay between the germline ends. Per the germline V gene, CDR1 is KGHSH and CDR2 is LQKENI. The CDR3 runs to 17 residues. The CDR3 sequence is CASSPWPWRPGTDTQYF. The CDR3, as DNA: TGTGCCAGCTCACCATGGCCTTGGAGACCGGGCACAGATACGCAGTATTTT.

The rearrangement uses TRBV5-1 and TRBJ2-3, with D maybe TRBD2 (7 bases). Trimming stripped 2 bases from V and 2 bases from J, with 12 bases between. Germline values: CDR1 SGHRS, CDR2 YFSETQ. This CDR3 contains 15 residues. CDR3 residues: CASSFGAGATDTQYF. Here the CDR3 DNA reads TGCGCCAGCAGCTTCGGTGCGGGGGCCACAGATACGCAGTATTTT.

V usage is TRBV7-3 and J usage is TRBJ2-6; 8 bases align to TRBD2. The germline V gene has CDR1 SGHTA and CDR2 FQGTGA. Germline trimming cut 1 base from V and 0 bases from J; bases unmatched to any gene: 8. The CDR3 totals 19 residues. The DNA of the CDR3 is TGTGCCAGCAGCTTAAGGGCGCTGGGACTAGGCTCTGGGGCCAACGTCCTGACTTTC. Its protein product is CASSLRALGLGSGANVLTF.

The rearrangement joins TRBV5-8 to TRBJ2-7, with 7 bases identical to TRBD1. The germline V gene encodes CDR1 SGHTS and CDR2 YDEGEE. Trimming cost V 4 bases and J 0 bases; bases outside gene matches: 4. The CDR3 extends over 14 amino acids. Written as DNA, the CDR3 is TGTGCCAGCAGCCGGGACAGACGCTCCTACGAGCAGTACTTC. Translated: CASSRDRRSYEQYF.

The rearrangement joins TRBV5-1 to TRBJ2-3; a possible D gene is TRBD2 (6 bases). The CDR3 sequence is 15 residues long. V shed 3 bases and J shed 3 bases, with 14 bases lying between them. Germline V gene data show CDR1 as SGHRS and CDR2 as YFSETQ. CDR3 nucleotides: TGCGCCAGCAGCTCGGAGGGAATGGGGACAGATACGCAGTATTTT. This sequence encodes CASSSEGMGTDTQYF.

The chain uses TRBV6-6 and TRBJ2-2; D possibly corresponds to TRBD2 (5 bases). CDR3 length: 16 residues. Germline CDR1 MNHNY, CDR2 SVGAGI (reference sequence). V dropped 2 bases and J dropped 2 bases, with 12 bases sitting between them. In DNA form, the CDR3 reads TGTGCCAGCAGTTACAGACTACATGAAAACACCGGGGAGCTGTTTTTT. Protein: CASSYRLHENTGELFF.

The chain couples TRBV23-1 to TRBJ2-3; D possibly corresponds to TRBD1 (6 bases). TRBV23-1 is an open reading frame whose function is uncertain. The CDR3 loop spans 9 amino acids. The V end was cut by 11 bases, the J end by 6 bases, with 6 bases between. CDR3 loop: CAGGDTQYF. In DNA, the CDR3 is TGCGCCGGGGGCGATACGCAGTATTTT.

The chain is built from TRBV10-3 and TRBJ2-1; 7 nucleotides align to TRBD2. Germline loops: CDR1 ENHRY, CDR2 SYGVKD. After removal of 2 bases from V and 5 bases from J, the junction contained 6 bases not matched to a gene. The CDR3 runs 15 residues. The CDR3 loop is CAISETPSGNNEQFF. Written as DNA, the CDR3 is TGTGCCATCAGTGAGACTCCAAGCGGGAACAATGAGCAGTTCTTC.

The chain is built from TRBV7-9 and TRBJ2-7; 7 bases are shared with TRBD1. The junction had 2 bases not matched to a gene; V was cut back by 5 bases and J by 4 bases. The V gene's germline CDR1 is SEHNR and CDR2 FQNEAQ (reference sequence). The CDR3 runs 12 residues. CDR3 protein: CASSQDRYEQYF. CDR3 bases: TGTGCCAGCAGCCAGGACAGGTACGAGCAGTACTTC.

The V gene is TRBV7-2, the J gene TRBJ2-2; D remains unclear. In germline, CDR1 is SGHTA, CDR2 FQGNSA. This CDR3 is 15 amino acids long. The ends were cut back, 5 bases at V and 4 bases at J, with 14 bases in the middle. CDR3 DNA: TGTGCCAGCAGCCAATATAAACCAGGCACCGGGGAGCTGTTTTTT. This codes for CASSQYKPGTGELFF.

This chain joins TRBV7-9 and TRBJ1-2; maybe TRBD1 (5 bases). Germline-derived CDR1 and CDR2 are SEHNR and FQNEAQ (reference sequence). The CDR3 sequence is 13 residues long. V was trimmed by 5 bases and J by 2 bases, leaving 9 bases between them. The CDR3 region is CASSTTVNYGYTF. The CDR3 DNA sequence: TGTGCCAGCAGCACGACAGTGAACTATGGCTACACCTTC. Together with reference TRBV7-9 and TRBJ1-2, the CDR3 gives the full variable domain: DTGVSQNPRHKITKRGQNVTFRCDPISEHNRLYWYRQTLGQGPEFLTYFQNEAQLEKSRLLSDRFSAERPKGSFSTLEIQRTEQGDSAMYLCASSTTVNYGYTFGSGTRLTVV.

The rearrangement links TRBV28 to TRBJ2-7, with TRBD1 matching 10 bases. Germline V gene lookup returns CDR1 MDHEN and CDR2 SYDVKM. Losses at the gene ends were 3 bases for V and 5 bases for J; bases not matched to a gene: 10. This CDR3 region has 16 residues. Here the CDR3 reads CASSFYNPGTGDEQYF. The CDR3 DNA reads TGTGCCAGCAGTTTCTATAATCCCGGGACAGGGGACGAGCAGTACTTC.

The CDR3 sequence is CASSFPLDRGRYGYTF. DNA of the CDR3: TGTGCCAGCAGCTTTCCGCTCGACAGGGGAAGATATGGCTACACCTTC. The gene calls are TRBV5-5 and TRBJ1-2; TRBD1 matches 8 bases. There are 16 residues in the CDR3. V lost 2 bases to trimming and J lost 5 bases; unmatched junction nucleotides: 11. Germline V lookup: CDR1 SGHKS, CDR2 YYEKEE (reference sequence).

The CDR3: CASSPRGPGANVLTF. DNA for the CDR3: TGTGCCAGCAGTCCCCGAGGCCCTGGGGCCAACGTCCTGACTTTC. The gene calls are TRBV28 and TRBJ2-6, with D unresolved. Germline CDR1 and CDR2: MDHEN and SYDVKM. V dropped 5 bases and J dropped 2 bases, with 10 bases sitting between them. The CDR3 extends over 15 amino acids. Filled out from reference TRBV28 and TRBJ2-6, the complete variable domain reads DVKVTQSSRYLVKRTGEKVFLECVQDMDHENMFWYRQDPGLGLRLIYFSYDVKMKEKGDIPEGYSVSREKKERFSLILESASTNQTSMYLCASSPRGPGANVLTFGAGSRLTVL.

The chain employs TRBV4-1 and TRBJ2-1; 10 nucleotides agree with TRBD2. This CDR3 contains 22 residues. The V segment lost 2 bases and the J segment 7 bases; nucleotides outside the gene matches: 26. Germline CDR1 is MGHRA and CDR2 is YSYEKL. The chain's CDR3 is CASSQTYVRGLLEREGRNEQFF. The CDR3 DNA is TGCGCCAGCAGCCAAACTTATGTCAGGGGGCTATTAGAGCGGGAGGGCCGAAATGAGCAGTTCTTC.

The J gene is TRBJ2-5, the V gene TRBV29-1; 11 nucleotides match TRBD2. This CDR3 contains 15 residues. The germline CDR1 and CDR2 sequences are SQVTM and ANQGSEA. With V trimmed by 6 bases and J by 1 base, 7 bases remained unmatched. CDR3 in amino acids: CSVGIGTSGQETQYF. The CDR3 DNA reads TGCAGCGTAGGAATTGGGACTAGCGGCCAAGAGACCCAGTACTTC. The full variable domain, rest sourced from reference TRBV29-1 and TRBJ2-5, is SAVISQKPSRDICQRGTSLTIQCQVDSQVTMMFWYRQQPGQSLTLIATANQGSEATYESGFVIDKFPISRPNLTFSTLTVSNMSPEDSSIYLCSVGIGTSGQETQYFGPGTRLLVL.

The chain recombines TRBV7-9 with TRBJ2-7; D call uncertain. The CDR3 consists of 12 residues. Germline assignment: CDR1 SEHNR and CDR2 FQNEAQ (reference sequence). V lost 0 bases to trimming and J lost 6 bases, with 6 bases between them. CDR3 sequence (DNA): TGTGCCAGCAGCTTAGCGTGGAGCGAGCAGTACTTC. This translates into CASSLAWSEQYF.

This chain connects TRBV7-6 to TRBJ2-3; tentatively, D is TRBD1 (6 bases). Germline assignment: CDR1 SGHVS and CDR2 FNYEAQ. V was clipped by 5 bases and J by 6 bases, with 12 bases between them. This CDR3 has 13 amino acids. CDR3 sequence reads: CASSLGQRDTQYF. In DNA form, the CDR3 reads TGTGCCAGCAGCCTCGGACAGAGGGATACGCAGTATTTT. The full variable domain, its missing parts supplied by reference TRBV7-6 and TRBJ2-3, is GAGVSQSPRYKVTKRGQDVALRCDPISGHVSLYWYRQALGQGPEFLTYFNYEAQQDKSGLPNDRFSAERPEGSISTLTIQRTEQRDSAMYRCASSLGQRDTQYFGPGTRLTVL.